This TCR beta chain is from a study of long-term antiretroviral therapy in people with HIV. Notes on this clone: What it recognizes is unknown.

Study outcomes and limitations: Across all time points, the repertoire was dominated by clones that expanded before ART. No data on ART adherence, viral resistance or therapy changes.

Donors needed at least one pre-ART PBMC sample plus at least two post-ART samples. Assay version v3.0 of immunoSEQ was used, and it was run at survey level. Using immunoSEQ multiplex PCR, the repertoire was profiled, and TCRdb retains in-frame clones only, with some absent. The top ten clones hold 3% to 3.5% of a sample with 25,000 to 35,000 clones, approximately 95% of them seen once. This TCR was sampled from a man aged 50-59 years with HIV. The starting material was unsorted PBMCs, obtained 5.3 years after starting antiretroviral therapy.

The CDR3 is CASNSGGWNTGELFF. CDR3 nucleotides: TGTGCCAGTAATAGCGGGGGCTGGAACACCGGGGAGCTGTTTTTT. The genes are TRBV19 and TRBJ2-2; 9 bases agree with TRBD2. After removal of 7 bases from V and 1 base from J, the junction contained 4 bases not matched to a gene. The germline V gene has CDR1 LNHDA and CDR2 SQIVND (reference sequence). The CDR3 totals 15 residues.